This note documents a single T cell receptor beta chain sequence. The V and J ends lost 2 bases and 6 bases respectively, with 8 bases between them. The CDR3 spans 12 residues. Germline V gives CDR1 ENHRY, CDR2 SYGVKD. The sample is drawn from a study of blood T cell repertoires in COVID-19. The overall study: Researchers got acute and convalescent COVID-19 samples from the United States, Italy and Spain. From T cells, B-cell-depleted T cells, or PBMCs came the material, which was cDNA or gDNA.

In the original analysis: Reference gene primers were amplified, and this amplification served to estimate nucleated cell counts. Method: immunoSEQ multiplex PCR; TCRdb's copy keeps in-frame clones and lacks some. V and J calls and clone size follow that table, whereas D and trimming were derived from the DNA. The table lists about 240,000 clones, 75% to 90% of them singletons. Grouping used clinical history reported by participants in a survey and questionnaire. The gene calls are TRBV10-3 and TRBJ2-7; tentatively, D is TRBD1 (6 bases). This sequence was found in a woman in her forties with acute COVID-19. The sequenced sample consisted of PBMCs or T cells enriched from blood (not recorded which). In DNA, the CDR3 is TGTGCCATCAGTGAGGACAGGACCGAGCAGTACTTC. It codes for CAISEDRTEQYF.